This record concerns one TCR beta chain sequence. Antigen specificity is unknown. Subsets obtained from CD4+ cells comprised CD45RA+ naive and CD45RA-negative memory cells. These data originate in a study of shared clonotypes between healthy human individuals. Each replicate PCR on the sorted subsets used roughly 190 ng DNA (roughly 27,000 T cell genomes). Clones were read by immunoSEQ multiplex PCR, and TCRdb kept only the in-frame ones, dropping some. The table lists some 2,500,000 clones, 93% of them singletons. Study-wide points: When compared with the clonotypes that were shared by all four sorted-subset donors, the non-shared clonotypes turned out to have lower generation probabilities.

V shed 5 bases, J shed 3 bases, and the junction held 6 bases outside the gene matches. The CDR3 runs 14 residues. Germline V gene data show CDR1 as SGHTA and CDR2 as FQGNSA. The V call is TRBV7-2, the J call TRBJ2-7; 8 bases line up with TRBD2. The sequence came from a man between 18 and 29 years old in good health. Some clones in this sample may be carry-over from other donors' samples. Sequencing used naive CD4+ T cells from PBMCs. Subset defined: CD45RA+ positively selected. The CDR3 protein is CASSPRLANYEQYF. In DNA form, the CDR3 reads TGTGCCAGCAGCCCGCGACTAGCGAACTACGAGCAGTACTTC.